The entry that follows covers one T cell receptor (beta chain) sequence. Extracted from the samples, RNA was reverse transcribed into cDNA to serve as the sequencing template. The assay was immunoSEQ multiplex PCR, and TCRdb's table has in-frame clones only and misses some. The sample includes over 200,000 clones, 50% to 70% of them seen just once. The source of the sample is a study of CD8+ T cells in alopecia areata. Study-wide background: Treated patients swallowed 5 to 10 mg of oral tofacitinib twice daily.

Trimming took 2 bases from V and 2 from J, leaving 11 bases between them. CDR1 is SGHDT, CDR2 YYEEEE, per germline. This CDR3 has 16 residues. The chain links TRBV5-6 to TRBJ2-6, with D perhaps matching TRBD1 or TRBD2 (5 bases each). This sequence was found in a human donor with alopecia areata. The input for sequencing was CD4+ T cells sorted from blood, taken at week 0. The DNA of the CDR3 is TGTGCCAGCAGCTTACCCGGGACGGCTGGGGCCAACGTCCTGACTTTC. Its translation: CASSLPGTAGANVLTF.